The 20 T cell receptor beta chains in this list originate from one sample, sequenced in a study of post-analysis software for immune sequencing data. Unique molecular identifiers were built into the TCR beta cDNA libraries. TCRdb re-derived calls from the PCR reads in MiXCR, one entry per CDR3 protein. The data show about 810,000 distinct CDR3 sequences, about 57% seen once. General study points: The study found TRBV5-6, TRBV5-1 and TRBV20-1 among 4 or 5 TRBV segments more frequent in patients than controls.

Antigen specificity for these receptors is unknown. Sequenced: blood. The receptors come from a girl aged 10 to 17 with multiple sclerosis.

This clonotype was detected only a few times. The chain's CDR3 is CSVGPGAGTQYF. The CDR3 DNA is TGCAGCGTTGGGCCTGGCGCAGGTACGCAGTATTTT. The rearrangement links TRBV29-1 to TRBJ2-3; no clear D. The CDR3 totals 12 residues. Trimming removed 4 bases at V and 8 bases at J, with 13 bases between. Germline V lookup: CDR1 SQVTM, CDR2 ANQGSEA.

This chain joins TRBV20-1 and TRBJ2-7, with a tentative D call TRBD2 (6 bases). Germline V gene sequence: CDR1 DFQATT, CDR2 SNEGSKA (reference sequence). The CDR3 has 14 amino acids. Deletions cut 2 bases from V and 2 bases from J, with 13 bases between. The CDR3 reads CSARNAGSTYEQYF. Here the CDR3 DNA reads TGCAGTGCTAGAAATGCGGGGAGCACCTACGAGCAGTACTTC.

This chain connects TRBV4-1 to TRBJ2-4; D perhaps matches TRBD2 (5 bases). Trimming removed 3 bases from V and 3 bases from J, with 12 bases in between. CDR1 and CDR2 from the germline V gene are MGHRA and YSYEKL. The CDR3 is made up of 15 amino acids. The CDR3 coding sequence is TGCGCCAGCAGCCACCCCGGGGATGGCAAAAACATTCAGTACTTC. Translating gives CASSHPGDGKNIQYF.

The chain couples TRBV7-3 to TRBJ2-1, with TRBD1 matching 8 bases. CDR3 length: 15 residues. With 5 bases clipped from V and 3 bases from J, the junction kept 6 bases outside the gene matches. Germline CDR1 reads SGHTA; CDR2 reads FQGTGA. As DNA, the CDR3 is TGTGCCAGCAGCCCGGACAGGGCTAACTACAATGAGCAGTTCTTC. This encodes CASSPDRANYNEQFF.

The chain couples TRBV5-1 to TRBJ2-1; 7 nucleotides agree with TRBD1. The V gene's germline CDR1 is SGHRS and CDR2 YFSETQ. The V segment lost 0 bases and the J segment 0 bases; nucleotides outside the gene matches: 9. The CDR3 is made up of 18 amino acids. CDR3 residues: CASSLGDRERGSYNEQFF. CDR3 DNA sequence: TGCGCCAGCAGCTTGGGAGACAGGGAGAGGGGCTCCTACAATGAGCAGTTCTTC.

This clonotype was seen a few times. This chain uses TRBV5-6 with TRBJ2-3, with 13 bases lining up with TRBD2. Germline V lookup: CDR1 SGHDT, CDR2 YYEEEE. CDR3 length equals 17 residues. V was clipped by 1 base and J by 6 bases; unmatched bases: 8. The CDR3 region has the DNA TGTGCCAGCAGCTTGTGGAGACTAGCGGGAGGAAGGGATACGCAGTATTTT. Translated, it gives CASSLWRLAGGRDTQYF.

The V call is TRBV20-1, the J call TRBJ2-7; TRBD1 matches at 11 bases. The junction had 10 bases not matched to a gene; V was cut back by 6 bases and J by 6 bases. Germline V gene lookup returns CDR1 DFQATT and CDR2 SNEGSKA (reference sequence). The CDR3 extends over 14 amino acids. The CDR3 loop is CSAGQGAQRTEQYF. CDR3 nucleotides: TGCAGTGCAGGACAGGGGGCGCAAAGGACCGAGCAGTACTTC.

The chain joins TRBV20-1 to TRBJ2-1, with D possibly being TRBD2 (5 bases). Germline V CDR1 and CDR2: DFQATT, SNEGSKA (reference sequence). The CDR3 sequence is 13 residues long. V was pared by 7 bases and J by 6 bases, with 16 bases between. The CDR3 here is CSVERVRSNEQFF. In DNA form, the CDR3 reads TGCAGTGTAGAGAGGGTTAGAAGCAATGAGCAGTTCTTC.

This clonotype has a handful of counts. The chain employs TRBV6-2 or TRBV6-3 and TRBJ2-7; tentative D call: TRBD2 (5 bases). This CDR3 is built from 13 residues. Trimming stripped 8 bases from V and 3 bases from J, with 14 bases between. Germline CDR1 is MNHEY and CDR2 is SVGEGT. CDR3 DNA: TGTGCCAGCGGTCGGGAACTGATCTACGAGCAGTACTTC. It encodes CASGRELIYEQYF.

CDR3 region: CASSPPFLTGSYNEQFF. The CDR3 DNA sequence: TGTGCCAGCTCCCCGCCCTTCCTGACAGGCTCCTACAATGAGCAGTTCTTC. The J gene is TRBJ2-1, the V gene TRBV18; D possibly corresponds to TRBD1 (6 bases). V lost 6 bases, J lost 0 bases, and 18 bases lay in between. The CDR3 loop spans 17 amino acids. The germline CDR1 and CDR2 sequences are KGHSH and LQKENI.

The V call is TRBV14, the J call TRBJ2-5; TRBD2 matches at 9 bases. Per the germline V gene, CDR1 is SGHDN and CDR2 is FVKESK. Losses at the gene ends were 1 base for V and 4 bases for J; bases not matched to a gene: 1. The CDR3 is made up of 14 amino acids. The CDR3 nucleotides are TGTGCCAGCAGCCAAGTAGCGGGGGTAGAGACCCAGTACTTC. Translated: CASSQVAGVETQYF.

The chain couples TRBV20-1 to TRBJ2-6, with TRBD1 as a possible D gene (6 bases). The CDR3 loop spans 14 amino acids. Trimming cost V 3 bases and J 2 bases, with 8 bases left between them. CDR1 is DFQATT and CDR2 is SNEGSKA in the germline V gene (reference sequence). This chain's CDR3 is CSASPGAGANVLTF. The CDR3, as DNA: TGCAGTGCTAGTCCAGGGGCTGGGGCCAACGTCCTGACTTTC.

This clonotype appeared a few times. The rearrangement uses TRBV27 and TRBJ2-5, with D possibly being TRBD1 (6 bases). The germline V and J ends were trimmed by 2 bases and 5 bases, with 9 bases remaining between them. The CDR3 has 13 residues. Germline V CDR1 and CDR2: MNHEY, SMNVEV (reference sequence). Here the CDR3 reads CASSLRGWETQYF. The CDR3 DNA reads TGTGCCAGCAGTTTAAGGGGGTGGGAGACCCAGTACTTC.

This clonotype was detected once. The rearrangement uses TRBV12-3 or TRBV12-4 and TRBJ2-1, with D tentatively TRBD2 (7 bases). V was shortened by 6 bases and J by 1 base, with 16 bases between the two germline ends. The CDR3 consists of 16 residues. CDR3 sequence (DNA): TGTGCCAGCAGGATGGCGGGGGCCGGATCCTACAATGAGCAGTTCTTC. This encodes CASRMAGAGSYNEQFF.

The chain links TRBV29-1 to TRBJ2-5; the D gene is possibly TRBD2 (6 bases). Germline values: CDR1 SQVTM, CDR2 ANQGSEA. Trimming pared 6 bases from V and 5 bases from J, leaving 22 bases between. The CDR3 has 15 amino acids. As DNA, the CDR3 is TGCAGCGTGATAAATACCGGGAGAGAAGAGGAGACCCAGTACTTC. It specifies CSVINTGREEETQYF. The variable domain in full, completed from reference TRBV29-1 and TRBJ2-5, reads SAVISQKPSRDICQRGTSLTIQCQVDSQVTMMFWYRQQPGQSLTLIATANQGSEATYESGFVIDKFPISRPNLTFSTLTVSNMSPEDSSIYLCSVINTGREEETQYFGPGTRLLVL.

This chain connects TRBV7-2 to TRBJ2-5, with 10 bases identical to TRBD1. The better agreement between TRBJ2-7 and the DNA end casts doubt on the J call. The CDR3 runs to 14 residues. Germline V gene data show CDR1 as SGHTA and CDR2 as FQGNSA. CDR3 region: CASSTTGGLNEQYF. The CDR3 bases are TGTGCCAGCAGCACGACAGGGGGCCTCAACGAGCAGTACTTC.

The table lists this clonotype with a few counts. The chain combines TRBV20-1 with TRBJ2-5, with a weak D call TRBD1 (5 bases). CDR1 and CDR2 from the germline V gene are DFQATT and SNEGSKA (reference sequence). The CDR3 consists of 13 residues. The V gene lost 5 bases and the J gene lost 0 bases, with 10 bases spanning the gap. The CDR3 coding sequence is TGCAGTGCTTTACAGGTGTACCAAGAGACCCAGTACTTC. Protein product: CSALQVYQETQYF.

The chain uses TRBV9 and TRBJ2-1; TRBD2 agrees at 9 bases. The CDR3 spans 17 residues. Germline V gene sequence: CDR1 SGDLS, CDR2 YYNGEE. The ends lost 0 bases at V and 0 bases at J; junction bases unmatched: 4. In DNA form, the CDR3 reads TGTGCCAGCAGCGTAGGGGCAGCGGGAGGCTCCTACAATGAGCAGTTCTTC. It translates to CASSVGAAGGSYNEQFF.

V gene TRBV5-1 combines with J gene TRBJ2-7, with TRBD1 matching 10 bases. The CDR3 extends over 17 amino acids. Per germline, CDR1 SGHRS and CDR2 YFSETQ. V trimming: 4 bases; J trimming: 4 bases; junction bases outside the gene matches: 14. As DNA, the CDR3 is TGCGCCAGCAGCCCACCGCGCCGTGGACAGGGGGATTACGAGCAGTACTTC. This translates into CASSPPRRGQGDYEQYF.

This clonotype was observed a few times. The V and J genes are TRBV20-1 and TRBJ2-7, with D unresolved. Germline-derived CDR1 and CDR2 are DFQATT and SNEGSKA (reference sequence). The V and J ends lost 1 base and 2 bases respectively, with 12 bases between them. The CDR3 extends over 14 amino acids. In DNA form, the CDR3 reads TGCAGTGCTAGAGGACGTGACTTTACCTACGAGCAGTACTTC. As protein: CSARGRDFTYEQYF.